This T cell receptor beta chain derives from a study of regulatory T cells in long-lasting Graves disease. Relying on iRepertoire HTBI primers and Arm-PCR of CDR3 regions, the team built TCR beta libraries. TCRdb re-derived calls from the multiplex PCR reads in MiXCR, one entry per CDR3 protein. The table lists about 440,000 distinct CDR3 sequences, about 16% of them singletons, with approximately 15% in the top ten. There are 13 residues in the CDR3. Germline values: CDR1 SGHTA, CDR2 FQGNSA. Concerning this clonotype itself: The junction differs from germline at one of its ends, possibly a read error.

Described time point: newly diagnosed GD, antithyroid drugs for less than 3 months. From RNA extracted from PBMCs, the TCR library was made. The data also belong to a second study, concerning T cells in Graves' hyperthyroidism and ophthalmopathy. That report adds: It was uncontrolled infection, other autoimmune disease, pregnancy or lactation that excluded patients.

The J gene is TRBJ2-7, the V gene TRBV7-2, with a possible D match to TRBD1 (6 bases). This clonotype was obtained from a woman in her twenties or thirties with Graves disease. The sequencing here drew on peripheral blood mononuclear cells (PBMCs), taken at new diagnosis, from a patient treated with antithyroid drugs. The CDR3, as DNA: TGTGCCAGCAGCTTGGACAGTGCCTACGTGCAGTACTTC. It specifies CASSLDSAYVQYF.